The 27 T cell receptor beta chains below all came from one sample that was sequenced in a study of cytomegalovirus exposure and HLA in healthy donors. Both 60 Vbeta primers and 13 Jbeta primers went into the PCR. The data were produced by immunoSEQ multiplex PCR, yet TCRdb's version contains in-frame clones alone and is incomplete. The sample lists about 170,000 clones, approximately 70% occurring once. Sequencing was done on a sample of PBMCs. Source of these receptors: a man aged 40-55 years in good health and CMV-seropositive.

The V call is TRBV29-1, the J call TRBJ1-2, with 9 bases that match TRBD1. Trimming took 6 bases from V and 7 from J; bases not matched to a gene: 9. CDR1 is SQVTM and CDR2 is ANQGSEA in the germline V gene. The CDR3 spans 13 residues. CDR3 residues: CSVKGTGLFGYTF. The CDR3 DNA sequence: TGCAGCGTAAAAGGGACAGGGCTGTTTGGCTACACCTTC.

DNA of the CDR3: TGTGCCAGTAAAGGGACAGGCAACACCGGGGAGCTGTTTTTT. This gives the protein CASKGTGNTGELFF. V gene TRBV19 combines with J gene TRBJ2-2; 8 nucleotides align to TRBD1. The germline gives CDR1 LNHDA, CDR2 SQIVND (reference sequence). The CDR3 has 14 amino acids. Germline trimming cut 7 bases from V and 2 bases from J; bases unmatched to any gene: 3.

This chain connects TRBV4-3 to TRBJ1-6; TRBD1 matches at 7 bases. This CDR3 has 17 amino acids. V shed 2 bases and J 8 bases; nucleotides not matched to a gene: 12. Germline V gene lookup returns CDR1 LGHNA and CDR2 YSLEER. The chain's CDR3 is CASSQSVTGAQHSPLHF. The CDR3 nucleotides read TGCGCCAGCAGCCAATCAGTAACAGGGGCGCAGCATTCACCCCTCCACTTT.

The chain employs TRBV10-3 and TRBJ2-5; possible D gene TRBD2, 6 bases. Germline CDR1 is ENHRY and CDR2 is SYGVKD. This CDR3 contains 15 residues. V dropped 4 bases and J dropped 3 bases, with 15 bases sitting between them. The CDR3: CAISGVRRGKETQYF. CDR3 DNA: TGTGCCATCAGTGGGGTACGGCGGGGAAAAGAGACCCAGTACTTC.

This clone came up a few times. The rearrangement uses TRBV6-1 and TRBJ1-2; D perhaps matches TRBD1 (5 bases). The germline CDR1 and CDR2 sequences are MNHNS and SASEGT. The CDR3 loop spans 13 amino acids. Trimming removed 3 bases from V and 4 bases from J, with 9 bases in between. The CDR3, as DNA: TGTGCCAGCAGTGATCGGACAATCTATGGCTACACCTTC. Translated: CASSDRTIYGYTF.

The rearrangement uses TRBV5-1 and TRBJ2-7; TRBD2 might be the D (6 bases). Germline lookup yields CDR1 SGHRS and CDR2 YFSETQ. With 3 bases removed from V and 6 bases from J, the gap between germline ends came to 13 bases. CDR3 size: 13 residues. The CDR3 DNA follows: TGCGCCAGCAGCTCACTGACTAGTTTCGAGCAGTACTTC. Its protein is CASSSLTSFEQYF.

This clone appeared once. This chain connects TRBV5-1 to TRBJ1-2, with D possibly being TRBD1 (5 bases). The CDR3 is 15 residues long. Trimming stripped 0 bases from V and 4 bases from J, with 13 bases between. The germline V gene encodes CDR1 SGHRS and CDR2 YFSETQ. CDR3 amino acids: CASSLAQGVVYGYTF. For the CDR3, the DNA is TGCGCCAGCAGCTTGGCTCAGGGTGTGGTCTATGGCTACACCTTC.

This chain connects TRBV10-3 to TRBJ2-7; perhaps TRBD1 as D (6 bases). Germline CDR1 reads ENHRY; CDR2 reads SYGVKD. With 6 bases removed from V and 3 bases from J, the gap between germline ends came to 18 bases. This CDR3 has 15 amino acids. The CDR3 region has the DNA TGTGCCATCAGCACCGGGACAAGGGATTTCTACGAGCAGTACTTC. Translation: CAISTGTRDFYEQYF.

In DNA, the CDR3 is TGTGCCAGCAGTCATGGACTAGCGGGGGTTGACTACCAAGAGACCCAGTACTTC. Amino acid sequence: CASSHGLAGVDYQETQYF. This chain connects TRBV27 to TRBJ2-5; 13 nucleotides align to TRBD2. CDR3 length: 18 amino acids. The V gene end was trimmed by 5 bases and the J gene end by 0 bases; junction bases not matched to a gene: 9. CDR1 and CDR2 from the germline V gene are MNHEY and SMNVEV (reference sequence).

This clone occurred a few times. The gene calls are TRBV7-9 and TRBJ2-2; TRBD1 might be the D (6 bases). Deletions cut 4 bases from V and 6 bases from J, with 12 bases between. The CDR3 sequence is 14 residues long. The V gene's germline CDR1 is SEHNR and CDR2 FQNEAQ (reference sequence). CDR3 sequence (DNA): TGTGCCAGCAGCTCTAAGAGGGGGTCCGGGGAGCTGTTTTTT. Translation gives CASSSKRGSGELFF.

This chain joins TRBV5-1 and TRBJ1-6; D perhaps matches TRBD1 (5 bases). The CDR3 runs to 19 residues. The V end was cut by 5 bases, the J end by 0 bases, with 21 bases between. Germline V gene sequence: CDR1 SGHRS, CDR2 YFSETQ. CDR3 loop: CASSLLGGDEYSYNSPLHF. The DNA of the CDR3 is TGCGCCAGCAGTCTCCTCGGGGGTGATGAATACTCCTATAATTCACCCCTCCACTTT.

V gene TRBV9 combines with J gene TRBJ2-7, with 8 bases identical to TRBD1. Unmatched junction bases numbered 6, after V lost 0 bases and J lost 4 bases. Per the germline V gene, CDR1 is SGDLS and CDR2 is YYNGEE. The CDR3 runs to 15 residues. The CDR3 DNA reads TGTGCCAGCAGCGTAGACCTAGGACAGGGTTACGAGCAGTACTTC. Its translation is CASSVDLGQGYEQYF.

This clone occurred once. This chain links TRBV2 with TRBJ1-1, with 10 bases lining up with TRBD1. The CDR3 spans 14 residues. Germline CDR1 reads SNHLY; CDR2 reads FYNNEI. Germline trimming cut 3 bases from V and 4 bases from J; bases unmatched to any gene: 2. The CDR3, as DNA: TGTGCCAGCAGTGAGGGACAGGGGACCACTGAAGCTTTCTTT. This gives the protein CASSEGQGTTEAFF.

This clone was seen only a few times. This chain uses TRBV20-1 with TRBJ1-1, with D unclear. The CDR3 consists of 10 residues. Germline CDR1 is DFQATT and CDR2 is SNEGSKA (reference sequence). V lost 6 bases and J 10 bases, leaving 12 bases between the germline ends. DNA of the CDR3: TGCAGTGCCATGACGGGTAGAGCTTTCTTT. Its translation is CSAMTGRAFF.

This clone was recorded once. The chain joins TRBV19 to TRBJ1-6; 8 bases fit TRBD1. V lost 1 base and J lost 6; bases outside the gene matches: 2. Looked up from germline, CDR1 is LNHDA and CDR2 is SQIVND (reference sequence). The CDR3 consists of 15 residues. The CDR3 spells CASSIAGQGNSPLHF. The CDR3, as DNA: TGTGCCAGTAGTATAGCCGGACAGGGTAATTCACCCCTCCACTTT. The full variable domain, in which reference TRBV19 and TRBJ1-6 provide the parts outside the CDR3, is DGGITQSPKYLFRKEGQNVTLSCEQNLNHDAMYWYRQDPGQGLRLIYYSQIVNDFQKGDIAEGYSVSREKKESFPLTVTSAQKNPTAFYLCASSIAGQGNSPLHFGNGTRLTVT.

The chain carries TRBV7-3 and TRBJ2-1; weak D call: TRBD2 (5 bases). Germline CDR1 and CDR2: SGHTA and FQGTGA. The V end lost 6 bases, the J end lost 3 bases, and 9 bases lay between the germline ends. This CDR3 is built from 13 residues. CDR3 region: CASSAAGYNEQFF. The CDR3 nucleotides are TGTGCCAGCAGTGCGGCGGGCTACAATGAGCAGTTCTTC.

V gene TRBV4-3 combines with J gene TRBJ2-2; D is perhaps TRBD1 (5 bases). CDR3 size: 14 residues. V was pared by 0 bases and J by 7 bases, with 9 bases between. Germline V gene data show CDR1 as LGHNA and CDR2 as YSLEER. For the CDR3, the DNA is TGCGCCAGCAGCCAAGACGTAGGGGTCGGGGAGCTGTTTTTT. This codes for CASSQDVGVGELFF.

The rearrangement links TRBV21-1 to TRBJ1-2; TRBD1 is taken as the D call from the table, unchecked against the DNA. TRBV21-1 is assigned pseudogene status. The CDR3 runs to 18 residues. In nucleotides, the CDR3 is TGTGCCAGCAGCAAAGTATGGAGCGACCGGGACAGGGGCTATGGCTACACCTTC. Encoded protein: CASSKVWSDRDRGYGYTF.

This clone has more than one count but fewer than ten. The chain couples TRBV5-1 to TRBJ2-5; the match to TRBD1 covers 8 bases. Germline lookup yields CDR1 SGHRS and CDR2 YFSETQ. V lost 3 bases to trimming and J lost 5 bases; unmatched junction nucleotides: 9. The CDR3 runs 15 residues. The CDR3 sequence is CASSSPTGGRETQYF. Here the CDR3 DNA reads TGCGCCAGCAGCTCGCCCACAGGGGGGAGGGAGACCCAGTACTTC.

This clone was observed a few times. The chain is built from TRBV4-3 and TRBJ2-3; a weak D match, TRBD2 (5 bases). Germline CDR1 reads LGHNA; CDR2 reads YSLEER. Trimming left V 1 base short and J 2 bases short, with 13 bases between. This CDR3 comprises 16 residues. In DNA, the CDR3 is TGCGCCAGCAGCCAAGTTGGCGGGTCCTACACAGATACGCAGTATTTT. Amino acid sequence: CASSQVGGSYTDTQYF.

J is TRBJ2-1 and V is TRBV9; possibly TRBD2 for D (6 bases). Germline CDR1 is SGDLS and CDR2 is YYNGEE. Trimming pared 3 bases from V and 5 bases from J, leaving 18 bases between. This CDR3 is 16 amino acids long. Here the CDR3 reads CASSASLAAKHNEQFF. DNA of the CDR3: TGTGCCAGCAGCGCCTCTTTAGCGGCCAAACACAATGAGCAGTTCTTC.

The chain links TRBV6-6 to TRBJ1-2, with 7 bases matching TRBD1. CDR3 length equals 15 residues. J gave up 5 bases and V 5 bases, and 11 bases lay outside the gene matches. Per the germline V gene, CDR1 is MNHNY and CDR2 is SVGAGI (reference sequence). DNA for the CDR3: TGTGCCAGCAGTCTATGGGACAGACCTGGATATGGCTACACCTTC. Translated, it gives CASSLWDRPGYGYTF.

This clone was counted only a few times. The J gene is TRBJ1-5, the V gene TRBV6-5, with D unclear. Looked up from germline, CDR1 is MNHEY and CDR2 is SVGAGI. CDR3 length equals 16 residues. Trimming left V 0 bases short and J 1 base short, with 10 bases between. Here the CDR3 reads CASSYSSPASNQPQHF. For the CDR3, the DNA is TGTGCCAGCAGTTACTCGAGCCCCGCAAGCAATCAGCCCCAGCATTTT.

The chain is built from TRBV2 and TRBJ1-5, with a tentative D call TRBD1 (5 bases). There are 14 residues in the CDR3. V was trimmed by 0 bases and J by 8 bases, leaving 11 bases between them. Looked up from germline, CDR1 is SNHLY and CDR2 is FYNNEI. This chain's CDR3 is CASSEAGGLEPQHF. CDR3 sequence (DNA): TGTGCCAGCAGTGAAGCGGGGGGTTTGGAGCCCCAGCATTTT.

This rearrangement joins TRBV4-3 to TRBJ1-2, with 7 bases lining up with TRBD1. The CDR3 is 14 residues long. CDR1 LGHNA and CDR2 YSLEER come from the germline V gene. Unmatched junction bases numbered 8, after V lost 0 bases and J lost 10 bases. The CDR3 loop reads CASSQEIDRATYTF. The CDR3 DNA is TGCGCCAGCAGCCAAGAGATAGACAGGGCTACCTACACCTTC.

The V call is TRBV29-1, the J call TRBJ2-7; tentatively, D is TRBD2 (6 bases). The ends were cut back, 6 bases at V and 3 bases at J, with 9 bases in the middle. CDR1 is SQVTM and CDR2 is ANQGSEA in the germline V gene. CDR3 size: 11 residues. In DNA form, the CDR3 reads TGCAGCGTGCGGGATTTCTACGAGCAGTACTTC. Encoded protein: CSVRDFYEQYF.

The chain has TRBV27 and TRBJ1-1, with D perhaps matching TRBD1 (6 bases). The germline CDR1 and CDR2 sequences are MNHEY and SMNVEV (reference sequence). The germline V and J ends were trimmed by 3 bases and 8 bases, with 13 bases remaining between them. The CDR3 is 13 amino acids. For the CDR3, the DNA is TGTGCCAGCAGTTTCTTGAGGGGGGGGGAAGCTTTCTTT. Amino acids: CASSFLRGGEAFF.